This T cell receptor (beta chain) was profiled in a study of OX40 agonist ivuxolimab in advanced cancers. Study overall: Participants, 82.7% male, averaged 60 years of age, ranging from about 23 to 90.

Clones were sequenced by immunoSEQ multiplex PCR, and TCRdb holds only the in-frame ones, with some missing. The sample lists under 20,000 clones, roughly 84% occurring once. V trimming: 8 bases; J trimming: 5 bases; junction bases outside the gene matches: 6. In germline, CDR1 is WSHSY, CDR2 SAAADI. The CDR3 consists of 13 residues. Concerning this clone: Its cognate antigen is unknown.

Study-level findings and limits: The study observed clonal expansion of CD4+ and CD8+ blood T cells by week 6 at 0.1 to 3.0 mg/kg.

The rearrangement links TRBV10-2 to TRBJ1-1, with TRBD1 identical over 9 bases. This receptor was identified in an adult with an advanced solid tumor such as melanoma, head and neck, liver or kidney cancer. This specimen consisted of CD4+ or CD8+ T cells sorted from blood, obtained in a trial of the OX40 agonist ivuxolimab. The CDR3 DNA sequence: TGCGCCAGCTTGATCGGGACAGGGACTGAAGCTTTCTTT. Amino acids: CASLIGTGTEAFF.